The rows below give T cell receptor beta chains drawn from one sample of a study of brain metastases from non-small cell lung cancer. The table came from immunoSEQ multiplex PCR; TCRdb's copy has only in-frame clones and leaves some out. The sample yields some 1,200 clones, 80% to 90% seen once. Sequenced input: tumor-adjacent normal tissue. These receptors came from a donor at least 40 years old with non-small cell lung cancer. Both conserved end residues are part of each CDR3. The order of the fields is D gene, J gene, CDR3 length, V gene, clone size, CDR3 DNA, CDR3 protein. A D gene is named only where the DNA matches it firmly. The size entry is marked missing in some rows and otherwise reads once, few, many or a size class.

d_call: TRBD2
j_call: TRBJ2-3
cdr3_length: 14
v_call: TRBV5-5
clone_size: -
cdr3_nt: TGTGCCAGCAGCTTAGCGGGAACCACAGATACGCAGTATTTT
cdr3_aa: CASSLAGTTDTQYF

d_call: -
j_call: TRBJ1-3
cdr3_length: 12
v_call: TRBV30
clone_size: -
cdr3_nt: TGTGCCTGGAGTGTACAGGGAAACACCATATATTTT
cdr3_aa: CAWSVQGNTIYF

d_call: -
j_call: TRBJ2-5
cdr3_length: 15
v_call: TRBV5-6
clone_size: -
cdr3_nt: TGTGCCAGCAGCTTGATTGGTAGCGGACAAGAGACCCAGTACTTC
cdr3_aa: CASSLIGSGQETQYF

d_call: TRBD1
j_call: TRBJ2-5
cdr3_length: 14
v_call: TRBV12-5
clone_size: -
cdr3_nt: TGTGCTAGTGGCTCCGGACAGGTCGGAGAGACCCAGTACTTC
cdr3_aa: CASGSGQVGETQYF

d_call: TRBD1
j_call: TRBJ1-1
cdr3_length: 16
v_call: TRBV7-2
clone_size: -
cdr3_nt: TGTGCCAGCAGCAAGGGACAGGGCTTGGGGGACACTGAAGCTTTCTTT
cdr3_aa: CASSKGQGLGDTEAFF

d_call: -
j_call: TRBJ1-1
cdr3_length: 13
v_call: TRBV7-2
clone_size: -
cdr3_nt: TGTGCCAGCAGCTTAGGTGTGGACACTGAAGCTTTCTTT
cdr3_aa: CASSLGVDTEAFF

d_call: -
j_call: TRBJ2-3
cdr3_length: 15
v_call: TRBV25-1
clone_size: -
cdr3_nt: TGTGCCAGCAGTGAGACAGGGAGGCTGACAGATACGCAGTATTTT
cdr3_aa: CASSETGRLTDTQYF

d_call: -
j_call: TRBJ1-3
cdr3_length: 12
v_call: TRBV10-2
clone_size: -
cdr3_nt: TGCGCCAGCAGACTAGCTGGAAACACCATATATTTT
cdr3_aa: CASRLAGNTIYF

d_call: TRBD1
j_call: TRBJ1-1
cdr3_length: 14
v_call: TRBV28
clone_size: -
cdr3_nt: TGTGCCAGCAGTTTTGGACAGGGTAGAGCTGAAGCTTTCTTT
cdr3_aa: CASSFGQGRAEAFF

d_call: -
j_call: TRBJ1-2
cdr3_length: 13
v_call: TRBV6-5
clone_size: -
cdr3_nt: TGTGCCAGCAGTACCGGGCCCCTGGCGGGCTACACCTTC
cdr3_aa: CASSTGPLAGYTF

d_call: TRBD1
j_call: TRBJ1-2
cdr3_length: 12
v_call: TRBV6-5
clone_size: -
cdr3_nt: TGTGCCAGCGGGGACAGCTACTATGGCTACACCTTC
cdr3_aa: CASGDSYYGYTF

d_call: -
j_call: TRBJ1-2
cdr3_length: 18
v_call: TRBV7-9
clone_size: -
cdr3_nt: TGTGCCAGCAATTCCGATCCAGGAATAAAGACGGCTGGGGATGGCTACACCTTC
cdr3_aa: CASNSDPGIKTAGDGYTF

d_call: TRBD1
j_call: TRBJ1-1
cdr3_length: 15
v_call: TRBV7-9
clone_size: -
cdr3_nt: TGTGCCAGCAGCATCGAGACAGGGGGGAACACTGAAGCTTTCTTT
cdr3_aa: CASSIETGGNTEAFF

d_call: -
j_call: TRBJ1-2
cdr3_length: 17
v_call: TRBV7-2
clone_size: -
cdr3_nt: TGTGCCAGCAGCTCCCCCAACATCCGGACACCGATCTATGGCTACACCTTC
cdr3_aa: CASSSPNIRTPIYGYTF

d_call: -
j_call: TRBJ1-3
cdr3_length: 13
v_call: TRBV2
clone_size: -
cdr3_nt: TGTGCCAGCCGGCGGAGAACGGAAAACACCATATATTTT
cdr3_aa: CASRRRTENTIYF

d_call: TRBD1
j_call: TRBJ2-7
cdr3_length: 12
v_call: TRBV29-1
clone_size: -
cdr3_nt: TGCAGCGTCAGACAGGGGGCAGGCGAGCAGTACTTC
cdr3_aa: CSVRQGAGEQYF

d_call: -
j_call: TRBJ2-3
cdr3_length: 14
v_call: TRBV6-4
clone_size: -
cdr3_nt: TGTGCCAGCAGTGACTCGGTGCGCACAGATACGCAGTATTTT
cdr3_aa: CASSDSVRTDTQYF

d_call: -
j_call: TRBJ2-5
cdr3_length: 18
v_call: TRBV3-1/TRBV3-2
clone_size: -
cdr3_nt: TGTGCCAGCAGCCAAGATTGGGTGGGGGCGGCCACCCAGGGGACCCAGTACTTC
cdr3_aa: CASSQDWVGAATQGTQYF

d_call: TRBD2
j_call: TRBJ2-2
cdr3_length: 16
v_call: TRBV7-7
clone_size: -
cdr3_nt: TGTGCCAGCAGCCCACTAGCGGGGGGAAACACCGGGGAGCTGTTTTTT
cdr3_aa: CASSPLAGGNTGELFF

d_call: TRBD2
j_call: TRBJ2-3
cdr3_length: 16
v_call: TRBV9
clone_size: -
cdr3_nt: TGTGCCAGCAGCGTAAGCGGGGGGGCCGTCGCAGATACGCAGTATTTT
cdr3_aa: CASSVSGGAVADTQYF

d_call: -
j_call: TRBJ1-3
cdr3_length: 15
v_call: TRBV4-1
clone_size: -
cdr3_nt: TGCGCCAGCAGCCAAATCCCAGGGACAGGAAACACCATATATTTT
cdr3_aa: CASSQIPGTGNTIYF

d_call: -
j_call: TRBJ1-2
cdr3_length: 15
v_call: TRBV3-1/TRBV3-2
clone_size: -
cdr3_nt: TGTGCCAGCAGCCAAGACGCCCACAGTAAAAAAGGCTACACCTTC
cdr3_aa: CASSQDAHSKKGYTF

d_call: -
j_call: TRBJ2-7
cdr3_length: 16
v_call: TRBV5-1
clone_size: -
cdr3_nt: TGCGCCAGCAGCTTGGCAGGACAAGTTCCCTCCTACGAGCAGTACTTC
cdr3_aa: CASSLAGQVPSYEQYF

d_call: TRBD1
j_call: TRBJ2-1
cdr3_length: 14
v_call: TRBV19
clone_size: -
cdr3_nt: TGTGCCAGTAGTGCTGGGACAGGGCTTCATGAGCAGTTCTTC
cdr3_aa: CASSAGTGLHEQFF

d_call: -
j_call: TRBJ1-5
cdr3_length: 14
v_call: TRBV19
clone_size: -
cdr3_nt: TGTGCCAGTAGTAGCGCAGCCGCCGGACAGCCCCAGCATTTT
cdr3_aa: CASSSAAAGQPQHF

d_call: -
j_call: TRBJ1-5
cdr3_length: 14
v_call: TRBV6-5
clone_size: -
cdr3_nt: TGTGCCAGCAGGTCGGGACAACGACATCAGCCCCAGCATTTT
cdr3_aa: CASRSGQRHQPQHF

d_call: -
j_call: TRBJ1-5
cdr3_length: 15
v_call: TRBV7-9
clone_size: -
cdr3_nt: TGTGCCAGCAGCTTAGGGCTGGGACCGGAGGGGCCCCAGCATTTT
cdr3_aa: CASSLGLGPEGPQHF

d_call: TRBD1
j_call: TRBJ1-1
cdr3_length: 15
v_call: TRBV13
clone_size: -
cdr3_nt: TGTGCCAGCAGCTTATTCAGGGGGGGGAACACTGAAGCTTTCTTT
cdr3_aa: CASSLFRGGNTEAFF

d_call: -
j_call: TRBJ2-7
cdr3_length: 15
v_call: TRBV2
clone_size: -
cdr3_nt: TGTGCCAGCAGTGGTCCAGGGGTATTATTGTACGAGCAGTACTTC
cdr3_aa: CASSGPGVLLYEQYF

d_call: -
j_call: TRBJ1-1
cdr3_length: 13
v_call: TRBV7-9
clone_size: once
cdr3_nt: TGTGCCAGCAGCTTACTGGCTAACACTGAAGCTTTCTTT
cdr3_aa: CASSLLANTEAFF

d_call: TRBD1
j_call: TRBJ2-3
cdr3_length: 15
v_call: TRBV19
clone_size: -
cdr3_nt: TGTGCCAGTAGGACAACAGGGGCGGTCACAGATACGCAGTATTTT
cdr3_aa: CASRTTGAVTDTQYF

d_call: TRBD1
j_call: TRBJ2-1
cdr3_length: 13
v_call: TRBV2
clone_size: -
cdr3_nt: TGTGCCAGCGTAGGACAGGGCAGTAGTGAGCAGTTCTTC
cdr3_aa: CASVGQGSSEQFF

d_call: -
j_call: TRBJ1-6
cdr3_length: 15
v_call: TRBV11-2
clone_size: -
cdr3_nt: TGTGCCAGCAGCCGGGGAGGTTCCTATAATTCACCCCTCCACTTT
cdr3_aa: CASSRGGSYNSPLHF

d_call: TRBD2
j_call: TRBJ2-1
cdr3_length: 14
v_call: TRBV7-9
clone_size: -
cdr3_nt: TGTGCCAGCAGCCACAGCGGGGATCACAATGAGCAGTTCTTC
cdr3_aa: CASSHSGDHNEQFF

d_call: TRBD1
j_call: TRBJ2-3
cdr3_length: 13
v_call: TRBV25-1
clone_size: -
cdr3_nt: TGTGCCAGCAGGGGACAGGGGGTAGATACGCAGTATTTT
cdr3_aa: CASRGQGVDTQYF

d_call: -
j_call: TRBJ2-3
cdr3_length: 11
v_call: TRBV6-1
clone_size: -
cdr3_nt: TGTGCCAGCAGTGAAGCAGATACGCAGTATTTT
cdr3_aa: CASSEADTQYF